This TCR beta chain comes out of a study of blood T cells in healthy people across ages (dated by TCRdb to about 2015). Background on the whole study: In model experiments, roughly one uniquely barcoded TCR beta cDNA molecule per two T cells was captured by template switching. The donors were split into four age groups: young (average roughly 15 years), middle-aged (more than 35), aged (more than 60) and long-lived (over 75). To track age-related changes in TCR beta repertoire diversity, the study relied on deep sequencing normalized with unique cDNA molecular identifiers. To avoid experimental bias, donors of different ages were spread randomly across the sequencing lanes. For two donors (one aged 18 to 30 and one aged 80 or older), the study analyzed two additional independent replicas of 1 million unique cDNA reads from the same blood draw. What the research found in general, with its limitations: Since profiling was done on bulk unsorted PBMCs, naive and antigen-experienced compartments could not be conclusively compared. The long-lived group showed more naive CD4+ T cells, fewer expanded clones and increased TCR diversity than the aged group, suggesting age selection. The percentage of naive T cells measured by flow cytometry correlated strongly with observed TCR beta diversity. Estimates of total diversity based on one million sequenced T cells were considered lower bounds and underestimates. Observed TCR beta diversity per million T cells fell roughly linearly with age, and a significant reduction was already apparent by age roughly 40. Because donor CMV infection status was unknown, age-related changes in expanded clonotypes were potentially confounded.

The roughly 39 donors, aged about 6 to 90 years, were systemically healthy Caucasian individuals from Russia. Each donor gave ten milliliters of peripheral blood, drawn into EDTA-treated Vacutainer tubes. PBMCs were isolated by Ficoll-Paque density-gradient centrifugation, with at least 7 million obtained per sample. Total RNA was extracted from PBMCs with Trizol reagent, with at least 6 micrograms obtained per sample. For every donor, an aliquot of PBMCs went through flow cytometry to measure the percentages of naive CD45RAhigh/CD27high T cells. The receptor library was made with 5' RACE. Sequenced using an Illumina HiSeq 2500. The second PCR ran for roughly 6 to 11 cycles and used a J-beta primer mix along with a sample-barcoded 5' primer. Each TCR beta cDNA molecule received a unique molecular identifier from a template-switch 5' adaptor carrying 12 random nucleotides. Each sample yielded at least 2.5 million CDR3-containing paired-end reads. First-strand cDNA synthesis was performed from all RNA using the Mint cDNA synthesis kit, with priming by a TRBC-specific oligonucleotide. Following uracil-DNA glycosylase treatment, all cDNA underwent a first 18-cycle PCR with the universal primers M1SS and BC2_uni_R. Per the source publication's procedure: For normalization, 1 million high-quality reads were randomly selected from each sample, with every read carrying a distinct molecular identifier. Reads with shared molecular identifiers were discarded instead of being binned into consensus sequences. MiTCR, set to a Q25 quality threshold and the strictest error-elimination algorithm, was used for CDR3 identification, clonotype clustering and error correction. Lower-bound total TCR beta diversity was estimated with a nonparametric unseen species model using Euler transformation. Using fastp at Q25 and MiXCR, TCRdb reprocessed the public reads and kept productive beta chains. Rows matching on CDR3 protein sequence are summarized as one entry with the most common DNA and genes. In this record, the V and J calls reflect TCRdb's handling and not the investigators' own analysis. For this sample there are more than 700,000 distinct CDR3 sequences; about 46% appear just once. The biggest ten clones account for around 18% of the sample.

This clonotype was recorded only once. What antigen it recognizes has not been identified. It has no much larger one-base neighbor in the sample; base qualities were not kept. One read yields weak evidence. The origin of this receptor is a man older than 75 in good health. Material: blood.

The nucleotide sequence is TGTGCCAGCAGCTGGACTAGCGGGAGGGCTAATGAGCAGTTCTTC. Its protein product is CASSWTSGRANEQFF. The sequence links TRBV28 to TRBJ2-1; 15 of the junction bases match TRBD2. Trimming removed 6 bases from V and 7 bases from J; the gene matches leave 4 bases unexplained. The CDR3 runs 15 amino acids, cysteine and phenylalanine included. Only the CDR3 region is kept as DNA, spanning 45 bases read in frame from base 1. CDR1 MDHEN and CDR2 SYDVKM are derived from the germline V gene.